A selection of T cell receptor beta chains follows, all from one sample in a study of T cell repertoires in cytomegalovirus infection. A single record per CDR3 protein comes from TCRdb applying MiXCR to the reads. The table shows about 230,000 distinct CDR3 sequences, with about 23% occurring only once. Sample: CD8+ T cells from PBMCs. The receptors originated from a human donor in good health (CMV status not recorded). Some clones in this sample may be carry-over from other donors' samples. CDR3s include the opening cysteine and the closing phenylalanine or tryptophan. The D gene is left open where the match is weak. The listing skips clone size in some rows; elsewhere it reads once, few, many or a size class.

.,.,TRBV20-1,TRBJ2-7,TGCAGTGCTTACCGGGACACGGACTCCTACGAGCAGTACTTC,CSAYRDTDSYEQYF
.,TRBD1,TRBV2,TRBJ2-7,TGTGCCAGCAGCGAAGGGGGTTTGGGACAGGGGAGCTACGAGCAGTACTTC,CASSEGGLGQGSYEQYF
many,.,TRBV6-1,TRBJ1-1,TGTGCCAGCAGACAAAAAGGAGGGATGAACACTGAAGCTTTCTTT,CASRQKGGMNTEAFF
.,.,TRBV7-6,TRBJ2-1,TGTGCCAGCAGCACCCGTGGCTACACTGAGCAGTTCTTC,CASSTRGYTEQFF
.,.,TRBV12-3/TRBV12-4,TRBJ1-2,TGTGCCAGCAGTTTAGACAGGATGGGTAACTATGGCTACACCTTC,CASSLDRMGNYGYTF
.,.,TRBV11-2,TRBJ1-1,TGTGCCAGCAGCTTAGATCTAACAGCTGAAGCTTTCTTT,CASSLDLTAEAFF
many,.,TRBV7-8,TRBJ2-7,TGTGCCAGCAGCTTAAACGTGGGCTACGAGCAGTACTTC,CASSLNVGYEQYF
few,.,TRBV29-1,TRBJ2-7,TGCAGCGTTGCTGTTTATGAGGCAGGCCTCCCTTACGAGCAGTACTTC,CSVAVYEAGLPYEQYF
.,.,TRBV7-9,TRBJ1-1,TGTGCCAGCAGCTCAATTACCCTAGTTGAAGCTTTCTTT,CASSSITLVEAFF
.,TRBD1,TRBV12-3/TRBV12-4,TRBJ2-3,TGTGCCAGCAGTCCCGGGACAGATGGGTTTTTT,CASSPGTDGFF
few,TRBD2,TRBV4-1,TRBJ2-7,TGCGCCAGCAGCCAAGACGCTAGCGGGGACTACTACGAGCAGTACTTC,CASSQDASGDYYEQYF
few,.,TRBV7-6,TRBJ2-1,TGTGCCAGCAGCGACGGACAGATTTCCTACAATGAGCAGTTCTTC,CASSDGQISYNEQFF
.,TRBD1,TRBV28,TRBJ2-7,TGTGCCAGCACTACTTTTGCGGGTCAGGGGGCCGGATACGAGCAGTACTTC,CASTTFAGQGAGYEQYF
.,.,TRBV12-3/TRBV12-4,TRBJ2-1,TGTGCCAGCAGTCCCTTTTGGGGGGGCCGCAATGAGCAGTTCTTC,CASSPFWGGRNEQFF
few,TRBD2,TRBV20-1,TRBJ2-1,TGCAGTGCTAGAGAAGCGGGCGGGGGGTCCTCCTACAATGAGCAGTTCTTC,CSAREAGGGSSYNEQFF
.,.,TRBV27,TRBJ1-4,TGTGCCAGCAGTTTCGGAAGACTGAATGAAAAACTGTTTTTT,CASSFGRLNEKLFF
.,TRBD1,TRBV4-1,TRBJ1-1,TGCGCCAGCAGTTATACCGGGACAGTTGAAGCTTTCTTT,CASSYTGTVEAFF
few,.,TRBV20-1,TRBJ2-4,TGCAGTGCTAGATACTCGTTCTCAGACCTAGCCAAAAACATTCAGTACTTC,CSARYSFSDLAKNIQYF
.,.,TRBV24-1,TRBJ1-2,TGTGCCACCAGTGATACCGGCTCGTATGGCTACACCTTC,CATSDTGSYGYTF
few,TRBD1,TRBV7-9,TRBJ2-2,TGTGCCAGCAGCTTAAGACAGGGCCGTCCGAACACCGGGGAGCTGTTTTTT,CASSLRQGRPNTGELFF
many,.,TRBV7-2,TRBJ1-2,TGTGCCAGCAGCTTAGAATGGCAGGTGGGCTACACCTTC,CASSLEWQVGYTF
many,.,TRBV7-6,TRBJ1-1,TGTGCCAGCAGCTGGACAGAGAACACTGAAGCTTTCTTT,CASSWTENTEAFF
.,TRBD2,TRBV4-1,TRBJ2-1,TGCGCCAGCAGCCACCTCGCGGGGGGCAATGAGCAGTTCTTC,CASSHLAGGNEQFF
many,.,TRBV6-1,TRBJ2-1,TGTGCCAGCAGTGTCCGGGGGGCAGTCTCCTACAATGAGCAGTTCTTC,CASSVRGAVSYNEQFF
.,.,TRBV20-1,TRBJ1-2,TGCAGTGCTGCCGACGGGGGGGCGCCAACGGCGCCAAATGGCTACACCTTC,CSAADGGAPTAPNGYTF
.,TRBD1,TRBV2,TRBJ1-5,TGTGCCAGCAGTATCGGGACAGGATATAGCAATCAGCCCCAGCATTTT,CASSIGTGYSNQPQHF
.,.,TRBV6-4,TRBJ1-2,TGTGCCAGCTCCCGCTATGGCTACACCTTC,CASSRYGYTF
few,.,TRBV7-9,TRBJ1-6,TGTGCCAGCAGACAGGGAACAAGTTCACCCCTCCACTTT,CASRQGTSSPLHF
.,TRBD2,TRBV20-1,TRBJ2-1,TGCAGTGCTAGGGCGGGGGGCCACGATGAGCAGTTCTTC,CSARAGGHDEQFF
.,.,TRBV19,TRBJ2-7,TGTGCCAGTAGTATCGCCAGAACCTACGAGCAGTACTTC,CASSIARTYEQYF
.,.,TRBV27,TRBJ2-7,TGTGCCAGCAGTTGGACAGAAAGGCACGAGCAGTACTTC,CASSWTERHEQYF
many,TRBD1,TRBV7-2,TRBJ1-1,TGTGCCAGCAGCCCGGGGACAGGGGGAATCTTAAACACTGAAGCTTTCTTT,CASSPGTGGILNTEAFF
many,TRBD1,TRBV28,TRBJ1-2,TGTGCCAGCAGCATGGACCCTGGGACAGGAGACTATGGCTACACCTTC,CASSMDPGTGDYGYTF
few,TRBD1,TRBV27,TRBJ2-7,TGTGCCAGCAGTTTGGACAGGATTACCTACGAGCAGTACTTC,CASSLDRITYEQYF
.,.,TRBV9,TRBJ2-7,TGTGCCAGCAGCGCCTCGTGGGCCTCCTACGAGCAGTACTTC,CASSASWASYEQYF
.,TRBD2,TRBV5-4,TRBJ2-3,TGTGCCAGCAGCACATACGGACTAGCGGGGGGTCGTCCGGGATTAGATACGCAGTATTTT,CASSTYGLAGGRPGLDTQYF
.,TRBD1,TRBV20-1,TRBJ1-1,TGCAGTGCTAGAGCCCGAGGGACAGGGGCGCCCTTATCACCGAACACTGAAGCTTTCTTT,CSARARGTGAPLSPNTEAFF
few,TRBD2,TRBV29-1,TRBJ2-1,TGCAGCGTTAACCCCAGACTAGCGGGAGGATTGGGCTCCTACAATGAGCAGTTCTTC,CSVNPRLAGGLGSYNEQFF
many,.,TRBV12-3/TRBV12-4,TRBJ2-2,TGTGCCAGCAGTTTGGGTCACGAGCTGTTTTTT,CASSLGHELFF
.,.,TRBV7-9,TRBJ1-2,TGTGCCAGCAGCTTGGCAGCCACCGCTTCATTCTATGGCTACACCTTC,CASSLAATASFYGYTF
.,.,TRBV7-8,TRBJ2-1,TGTGCCAGCAGCTTAGGTTTGGGGAGCTCCTACAATGAGCAGTTCTTC,CASSLGLGSSYNEQFF
.,.,TRBV20-1,TRBJ1-2,TGCAGTGCATACAAACAGGACTCATCCTACTATGGCTACACCTTC,CSAYKQDSSYYGYTF
.,TRBD1,TRBV6-2/TRBV6-3,TRBJ2-1,TGTGCCAGCAGTTACCGAGGGGGCGGCTACAATGAGCAGTTCTTC,CASSYRGGGYNEQFF
few,.,TRBV2,TRBJ2-2,TGTGCCAGCAGTGGGCCCAACACCGGGGAGCTGTTTTTT,CASSGPNTGELFF
many,.,TRBV6-2/TRBV6-3,TRBJ2-3,TGTGCCAGCAGTCACGACCCGCGGACTAGCACAGATACGCAGTATTTT,CASSHDPRTSTDTQYF
.,.,TRBV20-1,TRBJ2-5,TGCAGTGCTCCCGGGGACCATGATGAGACCCAGTACTTC,CSAPGDHDETQYF
many,.,TRBV28,TRBJ2-5,TGTGCCAGCAGTCAACAAGAGACCCAGTACTTC,CASSQQETQYF
.,.,TRBV13,TRBJ2-7,TGTGCCAGCAGCTTCCGAGGGAGTGACCTCTACGAGCAGTACTTC,CASSFRGSDLYEQYF
many,.,TRBV28,TRBJ2-7,TGTGCCAGCAGTCCCCTCCTCGGTTCGTCCTACGAGCAGTACTTC,CASSPLLGSSYEQYF
many,.,TRBV9,TRBJ2-7,TGTGCCAGCAGCGTAGAAGGACTACCTCCCTACGAGCAGTACTTC,CASSVEGLPPYEQYF
many,.,TRBV24-1,TRBJ1-2,TGTGCCACCAGTGATTTTGCAGAGCGCTACACCTTC,CATSDFAERYTF
.,.,TRBV6-5,TRBJ2-2,TGTGCCAGCAGTCCCGGACGGCGGGTAGGGGACACCGGGGAGCTGTTTTTT,CASSPGRRVGDTGELFF
few,.,TRBV20-1,TRBJ1-1,TGCAGTGCTAGGAATAGGCATTTGAACACTGAAGCTTTCTTT,CSARNRHLNTEAFF
.,.,TRBV7-8,TRBJ1-5,TGTGCCAGCAGCTTAGCGTGGGACCCCGGTCAGCCCCAGCATTTT,CASSLAWDPGQPQHF
few,.,TRBV28,TRBJ2-1,TGTGCCAGCAGTGCCCGTTACAGGGATCCCTACAATGAGCAGTTCTTC,CASSARYRDPYNEQFF